Each of the 27 T cell receptor beta chains below was sequenced from the same sample in a study of blood T cell repertoires in COVID-19. Generated by immunoSEQ multiplex PCR, the TCRdb table keeps only in-frame clones and is missing some. In the table there are some 260,000 clones, around 90% of which are singletons. Sequences were obtained from PBMCs or T cells enriched from blood (not recorded which). These receptors all come from a woman in her late teens or twenties who had recovered from COVID-19.

J is TRBJ1-2 and V is TRBV7-8; the match to TRBD1 covers 7 bases. This CDR3 spans 14 amino acids. CDR1 is SGHVS, CDR2 FQNEAQ, per germline. Unmatched junction bases numbered 3, after V lost 1 base and J lost 4 bases. The CDR3 reads CASSLEQGSYGYTF. The DNA of the CDR3 is TGTGCCAGCAGCTTAGAACAGGGGTCCTATGGCTACACCTTC.

The gene calls are TRBV25-1 and TRBJ1-2; D is ambiguous. The V end lost 1 base, the J end lost 4 bases, and 7 bases lay between the germline ends. Per the germline V gene, CDR1 is MGHDK and CDR2 is SYGVNS. The length of the CDR3 is 13 residues. The CDR3 DNA follows: TGTGCCAGCAGTGAATCCCGAGGCTATGGCTACACCTTC. It yields the protein CASSESRGYGYTF.

The chain employs TRBV10-3 and TRBJ1-4, with D uncertain. The CDR3 extends over 15 amino acids. V was clipped by 2 bases and J by 5 bases, with 12 bases between them. Per the germline V gene, CDR1 is ENHRY and CDR2 is SYGVKD. CDR3 DNA: TGTGCCATCAGTGAGGGCGTCACGCGGAATGAAAAACTGTTTTTT. This translates into CAISEGVTRNEKLFF.

The chain employs TRBV3-1 (or the pseudogene TRBV3-2) and TRBJ1-1; D perhaps matches TRBD1 (5 bases). V was shortened by 4 bases and J by 1 base, with 10 bases between the two germline ends. Germline assignment: CDR1 LGHDT and CDR2 YNNKEL (reference sequence). The CDR3 has 14 amino acids. CDR3 residues: CASSRQSGNTEAFF. The CDR3 DNA is TGTGCCAGCAGCCGACAGTCGGGGAACACTGAAGCTTTCTTT.

Only one count was recorded for this clone. The V call is TRBV18, the J call TRBJ2-2, with 11 bases aligning to TRBD1. Germline V gene data show CDR1 as KGHSH and CDR2 as LQKENI. V shed 3 bases, J shed 4 bases, and the junction held 7 bases outside the gene matches. The CDR3 length is 17 residues. CDR3 nucleotides: TGTGCCAGCTCACCGCGGACAGGGGGCGGAATCACCGGGGAGCTGTTTTTT. Its protein is CASSPRTGGGITGELFF.

The rearrangement joins TRBV18 to TRBJ1-5; TRBD1 matches at 7 bases. The CDR3 length is 14 residues. After removal of 4 bases from V and 6 bases from J, the junction contained 6 bases not matched to a gene. The germline V gene encodes CDR1 KGHSH and CDR2 LQKENI. The CDR3 reads CASSQVRQGQPQHF. The CDR3 DNA reads TGTGCCAGCTCACAAGTCCGACAGGGTCAGCCCCAGCATTTT. The entire variable domain, with the rest obtained from reference TRBV18 and TRBJ1-5, is as follows: NAGVMQNPRHLVRRRGQEARLRCSPMKGHSHVYWYRQLPEEGLKFMVYLQKENIIDESGMPKERFSAEFPKEGPSILRIQQVVRGDSAAYFCASSQVRQGQPQHFGDGTRLSIL.

The CDR3 coding sequence is TGTGCCAGTAGTAAGCCCGGACAGGATCGTTATGGCTACACCTTC. Protein product: CASSKPGQDRYGYTF. The chain couples TRBV19 to TRBJ1-2, with 7 bases aligning to TRBD1. Germline assignment: CDR1 LNHDA and CDR2 SQIVND (reference sequence). CDR3 size: 15 residues. The trim removed 4 bases at V and 5 bases at J, leaving 10 bases unmatched. The whole variable domain, filled in from reference TRBV19 and TRBJ1-2, reads DGGITQSPKYLFRKEGQNVTLSCEQNLNHDAMYWYRQDPGQGLRLIYYSQIVNDFQKGDIAEGYSVSREKKESFPLTVTSAQKNPTAFYLCASSKPGQDRYGYTFGSGTRLTVV.

This sequence joins TRBV9 and TRBJ1-5; D remains ambiguous. Germline CDR1 and CDR2: SGDLS and YYNGEE. The CDR3 has 13 amino acids. The V gene lost 3 bases and the J gene lost 6 bases, with 10 bases spanning the gap. In DNA, the CDR3 is TGTGCCAGCAGCGCCGGGGTCAGTCAGCCCCAGCATTTT. It is translated as CASSAGVSQPQHF.

The V and J genes are TRBV4-1 and TRBJ1-1; the D is unclear. Trimming shortened V by 4 bases and J by 7 bases, and 13 bases separated the two germline ends. CDR1 and CDR2 (germline): MGHRA, YSYEKL. This CDR3 has 13 amino acids. CDR3: CASSLASGGEAFF. Here the CDR3 DNA reads TGCGCCAGCAGCCTCGCCTCAGGAGGTGAAGCTTTCTTT.

The chain recombines TRBV27 with TRBJ2-7; the match to TRBD1 covers 12 bases. Trimming cost V 5 bases and J 3 bases; bases outside gene matches: 8. Germline V gene data show CDR1 as MNHEY and CDR2 as SMNVEV (reference sequence). The CDR3 length is 16 residues. This chain's CDR3 is CASSAPGQGAIYEQYF. Written as DNA, the CDR3 is TGTGCCAGCAGTGCCCCGGGACAGGGGGCGATCTACGAGCAGTACTTC.

This rearrangement joins TRBV9 to TRBJ2-1; TRBD1 matches at 10 bases. V was clipped by 4 bases and J by 5 bases; unmatched bases: 9. CDR3 length: 16 amino acids. Germline CDR1 and CDR2: SGDLS and YYNGEE. CDR3 loop: CASSFSPGTGDNEQFF. The CDR3 coding sequence is TGTGCCAGCAGCTTTAGTCCCGGGACAGGGGACAATGAGCAGTTCTTC.

This clone has only a few counts. The CDR3 is CASSYTGTGGGYTF. The CDR3 region has the DNA TGCGCCAGCAGCTATACAGGGACAGGAGGCGGCTACACCTTC. The chain joins TRBV5-1 to TRBJ1-2; 8 bases map to TRBD1. CDR3 length: 14 amino acids. Germline values: CDR1 SGHRS, CDR2 YFSETQ. Trimming took 3 bases from V and 8 from J; bases not matched to a gene: 9.

This clone was detected only once. The chain is built from TRBV5-1 and TRBJ1-3, with D unresolved. The CDR3 contains 15 residues. Germline V CDR1 and CDR2: SGHRS, YFSETQ. Trimming stripped 1 base from V and 0 bases from J, with 8 bases between. The CDR3: CASSLSGYSGNTIYF. CDR3 nucleotides: TGCGCCAGCAGCTTGTCAGGCTACTCTGGAAACACCATATATTTT.

The genes are TRBV5-1 and TRBJ1-4; 7 bases agree with TRBD1. CDR1 is SGHRS and CDR2 is YFSETQ in the germline V gene. Losses at the gene ends were 0 bases for V and 8 bases for J; bases not matched to a gene: 10. The CDR3 covers 16 residues. The CDR3 sequence: CASSLAENRGDEKLFF. CDR3 bases: TGCGCCAGCAGCTTGGCCGAAAACAGGGGAGACGAAAAACTGTTTTTT.

The rearrangement uses TRBV12-3 or TRBV12-4 and TRBJ1-4; D is unresolved. V dropped 6 bases and J dropped 14 bases, with 19 bases sitting between them. The CDR3 has 13 residues. CDR3 protein: CASRSSLTVRLFF. CDR3 DNA sequence: TGTGCCAGCAGGTCCTCCCTTACAGTTAGGCTGTTTTTT.

J is TRBJ2-1 and V is TRBV5-1; D gene uncertain. CDR1 SGHRS and CDR2 YFSETQ come from the germline V gene. The CDR3 totals 16 residues. The ends were cut back, 4 bases at V and 3 bases at J, with 17 bases in the middle. The CDR3 sequence is CASSPLGALDYNEQFF. Written as DNA, the CDR3 is TGCGCCAGCAGCCCCCTCGGTGCCTTAGACTACAATGAGCAGTTCTTC.

This chain joins TRBV10-3 and TRBJ2-2; TRBD2 agrees at 9 bases. From germline, CDR1 is ENHRY and CDR2 SYGVKD. The CDR3 totals 18 residues. The V gene end was trimmed by 2 bases and the J gene end by 1 base; junction bases not matched to a gene: 8. As DNA, the CDR3 is TGTGCCATCAGTGAGGGGTGGGCTAGCGGGAAGAACACCGGGGAGCTGTTTTTT. It encodes CAISEGWASGKNTGELFF.

The V call is TRBV2, the J call TRBJ2-5, with 8 nucleotides matching TRBD2. Looked up from germline, CDR1 is SNHLY and CDR2 is FYNNEI. This CDR3 is 15 amino acids long. After removal of 2 bases from V and 9 bases from J, the junction contained 11 bases not matched to a gene. This CDR3 is CASSEMAGGGSSQYF. CDR3 nucleotide sequence: TGTGCCAGCAGTGAAATGGCGGGAGGAGGTTCGTCCCAGTACTTC.

This clone was seen a handful of times. The CDR3 reads CASRAGGLVYEQYF. The CDR3 nucleotides read TGTGCCAGCAGGGCGGGAGGATTGGTTTACGAGCAGTACTTC. The chain employs TRBV27 and TRBJ2-7; 8 bases fit TRBD2. The junction had 8 bases not matched to a gene; V was cut back by 6 bases and J by 4 bases. Germline CDR1 MNHEY, CDR2 SMNVEV (reference sequence). The CDR3 totals 14 residues.

The rearrangement uses TRBV2 and TRBJ1-6; TRBD1 aligns across 8 bases. After removal of 2 bases from V and 6 bases from J, the junction contained 3 bases not matched to a gene. Germline V lookup: CDR1 SNHLY, CDR2 FYNNEI. CDR3 length: 15 amino acids. CDR3 region: CASSEQGAVNSPLHF. The DNA for the CDR3 is TGTGCCAGCAGTGAACAGGGGGCGGTTAATTCACCCCTCCACTTT.

Here the CDR3 DNA reads TGTGCCAGCAGTTACTCATCCCTTTCACCCCTCCACTTT. It translates to CASSYSSLSPLHF. The genes are TRBV6-2 or TRBV6-3 and TRBJ1-6; the D is unclear. The CDR3 runs to 13 residues. The V end lost 0 bases, the J end lost 9 bases, and 6 bases lay between the germline ends. From germline, CDR1 is MNHEY and CDR2 SVGEGT.

V gene TRBV10-3 combines with J gene TRBJ1-1, with 7 nucleotides matching TRBD1. V lost 0 bases, J lost 0 bases, and 4 bases stayed unmatched. This CDR3 is built from 16 residues. CDR1 is ENHRY and CDR2 is SYGVKD in the germline V gene. CDR3 coding DNA: TGTGCCATCAGTGAGTCCGGGACAGCATTGAACACTGAAGCTTTCTTT. It specifies CAISESGTALNTEAFF.

This chain uses TRBV18 with TRBJ1-1; 7 bases fit TRBD1. V dropped 3 bases and J dropped 6; count of bases not matched to a gene: 7. Germline CDR1 and CDR2: KGHSH and LQKENI. The CDR3 totals 14 residues. CDR3 sequence reads: CASSPLTGWSEAFF. For the CDR3, the DNA is TGTGCCAGCTCACCCCTGACAGGGTGGTCTGAAGCTTTCTTT.

This chain joins TRBV5-1 and TRBJ2-1; tentative D call: TRBD2 (6 bases). V lost 8 bases and J lost 5, with 11 bases in between. The CDR3 has 12 amino acids. Germline V lookup: CDR1 SGHRS, CDR2 YFSETQ. DNA of the CDR3: TGCGCCAGAAGGGGAGGTAACAATGAGCAGTTCTTC. It translates to CARRGGNNEQFF.

The genes are TRBV2 and TRBJ1-5; no firm D call. V lost 4 bases and J lost 6, with 13 bases in between. The V gene's germline CDR1 is SNHLY and CDR2 FYNNEI. This CDR3 has 14 amino acids. CDR3 loop: CASSATEGPQPQHF. The CDR3 bases are TGTGCCAGCAGTGCGACCGAGGGTCCTCAGCCCCAGCATTTT.

The rearrangement links TRBV10-3 to TRBJ2-7, with 7 bases aligning to TRBD2. Looked up from germline, CDR1 is ENHRY and CDR2 is SYGVKD. The CDR3 has 13 amino acids. Unmatched junction bases numbered 7, after V lost 10 bases and J lost 1 base. The CDR3 nucleotides read TGTGCCACCTTCCAGCGGGGATCCTACGAGCAGTACTTC. As protein: CATFQRGSYEQYF.

This chain uses TRBV6-5 with TRBJ1-4; D is possibly TRBD1 (6 bases). Trimming removed 4 bases at V and 4 bases at J, with 13 bases between. CDR3 size: 15 residues. The germline gives CDR1 MNHEY, CDR2 SVGAGI. In nucleotides, the CDR3 is TGTGCCAGCAGTTCCGTGGGAGGGGGTAATGAAAAACTGTTTTTT. This translates into CASSSVGGGNEKLFF.